This T cell receptor beta chain comes out of a study of vaccination and CD4 T cells after COVID-19. Study background: Two Hispanic individuals were among six male and four female convalescent patients.

In regard to this clonotype: What it binds is unknown.

Treatment specified: roughly 11-day PBMC culture with coronavirus spike peptide pools or control peptides (ViraFEST assay). Before TCRs were sequenced, ViraFEST expanded antigen-specific T cells with peptide pools. Half the medium was exchanged for fresh IL-2 medium on days 3 and 7. An Oncomine TCR Beta short-read assay was used to sequence the DNA from cultured CD4+ T cells. In TCRdb, the PCR reads were re-called with MiXCR into one record per CDR3 protein. Of just under 8,500 distinct CDR3 sequences in the sample, 50% to 70% were seen once. In germline, CDR1 is SGHTA, CDR2 FQGNSA. V lost 2 bases to trimming and J lost 0 bases, with 8 bases between them. This CDR3 spans 15 amino acids.

The source material was CD4+ T cells from blood, cultured in vitro. The clonotype was recovered from a human donor who had recovered from COVID-19. This chain links TRBV7-2 with TRBJ1-3; D unclear. CDR3 sequence: CASSLSEYSGNTIYF. In nucleotides, the CDR3 is TGTGCCAGCAGCTTAAGTGAATACTCTGGAAACACCATATATTTT.